The entry below gives a single T cell receptor beta chain sequence along with its context. Its antigen is unidentified. This sample is drawn from a study of cytomegalovirus exposure and HLA in healthy donors. Study observations and caveats: Differences between HLA loci emerged in a later analysis of TCR association rates, with DRB1 most and HLA-C fewest. The listing of 150 or so TCR beta chains classed them as cytomegalovirus-associated.

The PCR made use of 60 Vbeta and 13 Jbeta primers. Measured with immunoSEQ multiplex PCR; TCRdb has only the in-frame clones, and not every one. The sample lists 200,000 to 250,000 clones, 70% to 85% occurring once. Each donor was nominally healthy when sampled (though unrecorded immune exposures were likely). Trimming cost V 5 bases and J 4 bases; bases outside gene matches: 17. The CDR3 has 18 amino acids. Germline CDR1 reads MNHEY; CDR2 reads SMNVEV (reference sequence). The sample consisted of PBMCs. V and J are TRBV27 and TRBJ2-1; 7 bases fit TRBD2. The sequence was obtained from a woman in her thirties or forties in good health and CMV-seronegative. CDR3 bases: TGTGCCAGCAGTCTAAGGACTAGTTCGGAGCCCCGATACAATGAGCAGTTCTTC. Its protein product is CASSLRTSSEPRYNEQFF.